This T cell receptor (beta chain) was obtained from a study of cytomegalovirus exposure and HLA in healthy donors. Across the study: Ancestry clustering placed around 81% of some 400 genotyped donors in the Caucasian-associated cluster.

In regard to this clone: Its antigen is currently unknown.

PCR amplification relied on 60 Vbeta primers (plus 13 Jbeta primers). As handled by the study authors: Counted up in a later analysis, unique TCR beta chains came to about 83 million, with around 11 million shared. TCRdb's table, derived via immunoSEQ multiplex PCR, lists solely in-frame clones and lacks some. V, J and clone size were drawn from that table, and D and trimming were deduced from the DNA. Listed are around 97,000 clones; about 3.2% falls within the top ten. Study-wide points: Some V segments (TRBV6-2 and TRBV6-3 among them) were excluded as indistinguishable. Cytomegalovirus-associated TCR beta chains were listed, numbering some 180.

The germline V gene has CDR1 MNHEY and CDR2 SMNVEV (reference sequence). The CDR3 totals 17 residues. Trimming left V 3 bases short and J 1 base short, with 18 bases between. The sample taken for sequencing was PBMCs. The receptor comes from a man between 35 and 55 years old in good health and CMV-seronegative. The chain recombines TRBV27 with TRBJ2-5, with D possibly matching TRBD2 (6 bases). CDR3 coding DNA: TGTGCCAGCAGTTTGCGCGGGGAAGGCCCACCCCAAGAGACCCAGTACTTC. Amino acids: CASSLRGEGPPQETQYF.